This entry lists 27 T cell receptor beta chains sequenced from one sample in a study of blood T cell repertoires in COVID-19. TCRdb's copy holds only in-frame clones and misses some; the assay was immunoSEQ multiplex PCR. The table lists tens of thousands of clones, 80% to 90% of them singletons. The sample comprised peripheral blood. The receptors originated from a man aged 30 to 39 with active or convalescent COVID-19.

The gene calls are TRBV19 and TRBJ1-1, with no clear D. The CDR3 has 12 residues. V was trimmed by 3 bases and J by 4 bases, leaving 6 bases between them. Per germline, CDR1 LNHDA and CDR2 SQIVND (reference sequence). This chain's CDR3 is CASSIGSTEAFF. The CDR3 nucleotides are TGTGCCAGTAGTATCGGGAGCACTGAAGCTTTCTTT.

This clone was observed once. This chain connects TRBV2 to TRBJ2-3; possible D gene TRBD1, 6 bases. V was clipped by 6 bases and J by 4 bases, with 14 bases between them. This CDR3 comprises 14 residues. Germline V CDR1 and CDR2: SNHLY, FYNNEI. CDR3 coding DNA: TGTGCCAGCAGATTGAGCCCAGGGGCAGATACGCAGTATTTT. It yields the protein CASRLSPGADTQYF.

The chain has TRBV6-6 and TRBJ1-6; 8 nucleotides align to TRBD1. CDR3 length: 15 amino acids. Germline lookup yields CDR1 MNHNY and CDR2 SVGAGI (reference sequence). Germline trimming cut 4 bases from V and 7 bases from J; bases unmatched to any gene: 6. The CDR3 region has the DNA TGTGCCAGCAGTTCCCCGGACAGGGACAATTCACCCCTCCACTTT. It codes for CASSSPDRDNSPLHF.

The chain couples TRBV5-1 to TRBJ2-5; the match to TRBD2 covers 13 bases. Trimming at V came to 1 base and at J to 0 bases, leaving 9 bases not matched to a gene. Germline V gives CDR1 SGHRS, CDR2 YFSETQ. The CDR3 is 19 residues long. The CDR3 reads CASSLSLTSGGMYQETQYF. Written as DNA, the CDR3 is TGCGCCAGCAGCTTGAGCTTGACTAGCGGGGGGATGTACCAAGAGACCCAGTACTTC. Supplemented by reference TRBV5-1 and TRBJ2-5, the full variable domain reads KAGVTQTPRYLIKTRGQQVTLSCSPISGHRSVSWYQQTPGQGLQFLFEYFSETQRNKGNFPGRFSGRQFSNSRSEMNVSTLELGDSALYLCASSLSLTSGGMYQETQYFGPGTRLLVL.

As DNA, the CDR3 is TGTGCCAGCAGTTCTACAGGGGGCCTTGGCTACACCTTC. It specifies CASSSTGGLGYTF. The V and J genes are TRBV2 and TRBJ1-2; TRBD1 agrees at 9 bases. This CDR3 comprises 13 residues. From germline, CDR1 is SNHLY and CDR2 FYNNEI. V shed 5 bases and J 7 bases; nucleotides not matched to a gene: 5.

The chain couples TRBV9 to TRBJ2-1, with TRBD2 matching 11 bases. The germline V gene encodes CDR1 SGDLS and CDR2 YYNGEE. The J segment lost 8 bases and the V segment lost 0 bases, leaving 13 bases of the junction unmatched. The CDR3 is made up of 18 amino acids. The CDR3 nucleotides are TGTGCCAGCAGCGTAGTCGTCTGGGCGGGACTAGCGGTGTATGAGCAGTTCTTC. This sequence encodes CASSVVVWAGLAVYEQFF. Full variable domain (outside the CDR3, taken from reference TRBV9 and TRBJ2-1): DSGVTQTPKHLITATGQRVTLRCSPRSGDLSVYWYQQSLDQGLQFLIQYYNGEERAKGNILERFSAQQFPDLHSELNLSSLELGDSALYFCASSVVVWAGLAVYEQFFGPGTRLTVL.

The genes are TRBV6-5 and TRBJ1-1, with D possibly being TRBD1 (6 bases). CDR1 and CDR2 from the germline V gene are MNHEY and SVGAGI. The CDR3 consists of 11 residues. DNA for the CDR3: TGTGCGGTAACAGGGAGAGCTGAAGCTTTCTTT. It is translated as CAVTGRAEAFF.

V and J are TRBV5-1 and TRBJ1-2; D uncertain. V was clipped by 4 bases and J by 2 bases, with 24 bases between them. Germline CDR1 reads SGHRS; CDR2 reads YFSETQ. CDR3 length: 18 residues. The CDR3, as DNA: TGCGCCAGCAGCCCTGGCGCCCCTTACGGGGTGGGAAACTATGGCTACACCTTC. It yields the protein CASSPGAPYGVGNYGYTF.

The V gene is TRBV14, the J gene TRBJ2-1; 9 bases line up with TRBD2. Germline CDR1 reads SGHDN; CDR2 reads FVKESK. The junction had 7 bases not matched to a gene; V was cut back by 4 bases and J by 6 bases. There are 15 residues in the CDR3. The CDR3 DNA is TGTGCCAGCAGCCCGCAGGGACTAGCTCTCAATGAGCAGTTCTTC. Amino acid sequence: CASSPQGLALNEQFF.

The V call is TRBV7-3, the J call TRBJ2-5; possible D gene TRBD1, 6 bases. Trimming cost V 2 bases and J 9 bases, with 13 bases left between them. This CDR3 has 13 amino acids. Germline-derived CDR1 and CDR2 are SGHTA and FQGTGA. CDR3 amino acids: CASSLGVEGAQYF. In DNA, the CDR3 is TGTGCCAGCAGCTTAGGGGTAGAGGGGGCCCAGTACTTC.

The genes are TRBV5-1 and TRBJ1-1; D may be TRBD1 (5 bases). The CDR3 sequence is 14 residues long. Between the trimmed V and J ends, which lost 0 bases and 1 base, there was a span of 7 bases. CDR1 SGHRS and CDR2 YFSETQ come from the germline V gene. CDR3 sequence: CASSLGQPNTEAFF. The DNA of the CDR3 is TGCGCCAGCAGCTTGGGACAGCCGAACACTGAAGCTTTCTTT.

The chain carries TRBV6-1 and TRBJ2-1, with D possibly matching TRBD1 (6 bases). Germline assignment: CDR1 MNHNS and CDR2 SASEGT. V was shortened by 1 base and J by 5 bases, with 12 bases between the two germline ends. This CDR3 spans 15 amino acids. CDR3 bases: TGTGCCAGCAGTGAAGGACAGGTGGGGCACAATGAGCAGTTCTTC. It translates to CASSEGQVGHNEQFF.

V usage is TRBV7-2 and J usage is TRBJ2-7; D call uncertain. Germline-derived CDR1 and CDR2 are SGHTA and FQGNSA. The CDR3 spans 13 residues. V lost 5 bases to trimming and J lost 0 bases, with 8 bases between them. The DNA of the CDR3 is TGTGCCAGCAGCCGCGCCGGCTCCTACGAGCAGTACGTC. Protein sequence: CASSRAGSYEQYV.

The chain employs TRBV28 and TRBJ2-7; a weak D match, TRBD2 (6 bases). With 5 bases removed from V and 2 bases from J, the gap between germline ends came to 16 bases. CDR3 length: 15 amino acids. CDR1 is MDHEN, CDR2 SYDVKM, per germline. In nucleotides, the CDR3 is TGTGCCAGCAGTCCTCTAGCGCTGCGAGCCTACGAGCAGTACTTC. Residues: CASSPLALRAYEQYF.

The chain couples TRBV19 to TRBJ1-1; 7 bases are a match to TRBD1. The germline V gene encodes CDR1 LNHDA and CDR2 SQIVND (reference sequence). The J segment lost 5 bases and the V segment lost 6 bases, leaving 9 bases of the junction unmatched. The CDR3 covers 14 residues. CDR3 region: CASRGRQGRTEAFF. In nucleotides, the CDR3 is TGTGCCAGTAGGGGAAGACAGGGACGGACTGAAGCTTTCTTT.

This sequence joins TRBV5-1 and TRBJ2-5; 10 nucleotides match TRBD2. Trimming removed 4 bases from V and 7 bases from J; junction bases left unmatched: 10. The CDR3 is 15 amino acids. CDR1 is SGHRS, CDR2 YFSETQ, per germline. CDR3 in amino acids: CASSRASGGGGTQYF. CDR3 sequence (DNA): TGCGCCAGCAGCAGGGCTAGCGGGGGCGGCGGGACCCAGTACTTC.

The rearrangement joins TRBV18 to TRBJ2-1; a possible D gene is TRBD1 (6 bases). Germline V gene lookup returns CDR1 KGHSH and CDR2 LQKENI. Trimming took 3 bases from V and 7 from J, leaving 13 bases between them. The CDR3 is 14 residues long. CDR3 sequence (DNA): TGTGCCAGCTCACCGCCAGGGGCGGGTAATGAGCAGTTCTTC. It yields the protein CASSPPGAGNEQFF.

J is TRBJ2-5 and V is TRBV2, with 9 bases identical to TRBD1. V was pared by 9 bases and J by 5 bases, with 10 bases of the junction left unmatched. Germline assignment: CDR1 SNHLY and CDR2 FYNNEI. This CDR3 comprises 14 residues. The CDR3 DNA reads TGTGCCAGTGCTGGAGGGACAGGGTCGGAGACCCAGTACTTC. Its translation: CASAGGTGSETQYF. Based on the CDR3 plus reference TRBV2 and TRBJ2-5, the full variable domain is EPEVTQTPSHQVTQMGQEVILRCVPISNHLYFYWYRQILGQKVEFLVSFYNNEISEKSEIFDDQFSVERPDGSNFTLKIRSTKLEDSAMYFCASAGGTGSETQYFGPGTRLLVL.

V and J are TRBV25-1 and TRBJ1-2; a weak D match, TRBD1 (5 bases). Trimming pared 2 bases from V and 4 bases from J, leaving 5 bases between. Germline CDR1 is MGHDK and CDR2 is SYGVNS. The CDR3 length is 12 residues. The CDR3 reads CASSEDSYGYTF. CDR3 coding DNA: TGTGCCAGCAGTGAAGACAGCTATGGCTACACCTTC.

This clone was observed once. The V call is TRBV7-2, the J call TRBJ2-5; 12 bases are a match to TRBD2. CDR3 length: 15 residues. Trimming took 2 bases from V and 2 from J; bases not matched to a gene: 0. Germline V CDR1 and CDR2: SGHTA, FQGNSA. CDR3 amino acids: CASSLLAGGQETQYF. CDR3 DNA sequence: TGTGCCAGCAGCTTACTAGCGGGAGGGCAAGAGACCCAGTACTTC.

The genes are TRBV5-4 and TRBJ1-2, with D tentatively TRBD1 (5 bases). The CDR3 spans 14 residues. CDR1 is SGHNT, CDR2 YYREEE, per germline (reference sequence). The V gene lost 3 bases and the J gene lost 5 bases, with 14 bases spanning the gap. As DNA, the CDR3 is TGTGCCAGCAGCTCCCGGGGGTTTAGTTATGGCTACACCTTC. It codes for CASSSRGFSYGYTF.

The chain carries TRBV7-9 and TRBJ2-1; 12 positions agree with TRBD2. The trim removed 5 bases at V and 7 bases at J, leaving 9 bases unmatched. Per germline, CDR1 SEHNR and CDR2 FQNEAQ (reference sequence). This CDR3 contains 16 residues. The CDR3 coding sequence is TGTGCCAGCAGCACGCGCGGACTAGCGGGGAGGAATGAGCAGTTCTTC. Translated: CASSTRGLAGRNEQFF.

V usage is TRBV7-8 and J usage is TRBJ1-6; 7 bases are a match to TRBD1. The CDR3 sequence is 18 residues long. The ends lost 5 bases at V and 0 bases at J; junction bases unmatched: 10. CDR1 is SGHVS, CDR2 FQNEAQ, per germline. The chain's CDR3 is CASSIRQGRSSYNSPLHF. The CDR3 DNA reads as TGTGCCAGCAGCATCCGACAGGGCCGGAGCTCCTATAATTCACCCCTCCACTTT.

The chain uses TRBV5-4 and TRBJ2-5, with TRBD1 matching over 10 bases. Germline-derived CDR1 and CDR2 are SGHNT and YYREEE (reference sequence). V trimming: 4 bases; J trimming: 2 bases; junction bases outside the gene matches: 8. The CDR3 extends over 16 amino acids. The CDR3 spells CASSRGQGIWQETQYF. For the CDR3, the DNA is TGTGCCAGCAGCAGGGGACAGGGGATTTGGCAAGAGACCCAGTACTTC.

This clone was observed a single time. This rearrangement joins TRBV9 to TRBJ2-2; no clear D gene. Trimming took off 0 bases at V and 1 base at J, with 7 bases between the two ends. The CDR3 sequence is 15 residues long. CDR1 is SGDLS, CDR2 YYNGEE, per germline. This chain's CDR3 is CASSVAGGNTGELFF. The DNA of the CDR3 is TGTGCCAGCAGCGTAGCGGGTGGGAACACCGGGGAGCTGTTTTTT.

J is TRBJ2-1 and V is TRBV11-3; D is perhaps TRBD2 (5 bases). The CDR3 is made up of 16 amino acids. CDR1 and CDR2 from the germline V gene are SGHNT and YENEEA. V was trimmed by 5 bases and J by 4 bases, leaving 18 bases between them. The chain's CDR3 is CASSPKIGNLYNEQFF. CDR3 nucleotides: TGTGCCAGCAGCCCAAAGATCGGGAATTTGTACAATGAGCAGTTCTTC.

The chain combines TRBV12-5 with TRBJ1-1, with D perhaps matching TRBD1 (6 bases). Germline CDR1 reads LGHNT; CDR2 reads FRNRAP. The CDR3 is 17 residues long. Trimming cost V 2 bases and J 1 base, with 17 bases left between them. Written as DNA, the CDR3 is TGTGCTAGTGGTTTGACGGACAGTTGGGAATCGAACACTGAAGCTTTCTTT. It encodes CASGLTDSWESNTEAFF.